Each of the 2 T cell receptor beta chains below was sequenced from the same sample in a study of T cell responses to AZD1222 COVID-19 vaccine. TCRdb's copy holds only in-frame clones and misses some; the assay was immunoSEQ multiplex PCR. The sample lists fewer than 150,000 clones; more than 70% were seen once. Material: peripheral blood, obtained 28 days after the second AZD1222 dose. All receptors come from an adult who received the AZD1222 COVID-19 vaccine.

The chain uses TRBV20-1 and TRBJ1-2; D uncertain. CDR1 is DFQATT and CDR2 is SNEGSKA in the germline V gene (reference sequence). The ends were cut back, 3 bases at V and 4 bases at J, with 15 bases in the middle. The CDR3 runs 14 residues. This CDR3 reads CSASPLRRGYGYTF. For the CDR3, the DNA is TGCAGTGCTAGTCCGCTACGACGGGGCTATGGCTACACCTTC.

This clone appeared once. Since a much larger clone is just one base distant, this may be a read error. The rearrangement links TRBV5-1 to TRBJ2-2; no definite D call. V was pared by 4 bases and J by 0 bases, with 1 base between. The CDR3 is 12 residues long. From germline, CDR1 is SGHRS and CDR2 YFSETQ. CDR3 in DNA: TGCGCCAGCAGCCCGAACACCGGGGAGCTGTTTTTT. Its translation: CASSPNTGELFF.